The 4 T cell receptor beta chains in this list originate from one sample, sequenced in a study of Ad26.COV2.S vaccination and SARS-CoV-2 variants (dated by TCRdb to the early 2020s). The time point label of this sample denotes: individuals recovered from natural SARS-CoV-2 infection. Library preparation employed the immunoSEQ multiplex PCR assay. Entries here come from immuneACCESS through TCRdb and include only in-frame sequences with V and J called. Some clones fail to appear in such tables; in the studies checked, an unresolved V gene covers under half of the shortfall, and the cause of the remainder is unknown. The sample table shows about 350,000 clones, and about 90% are seen once. In total, the top ten clones hold 3% to 5% of the sample. The specimen comprised peripheral blood, sampled after recovery from COVID-19. These receptors were obtained from a human donor who had recovered from COVID-19.

The chain carries TRBV27 and TRBJ1-2; TRBD1 aligns across 8 bases. Germline V gene sequence: CDR1 MNHEY, CDR2 SMNVEV (reference sequence). With V trimmed by 0 bases and J by 5 bases, 8 bases remained unmatched. The CDR3 is 16 amino acids. DNA for the CDR3: TGTGCCAGCAGTTTATCGATGCCAGGGGGCGAATATGGCTACACCTTC. Protein product: CASSLSMPGGEYGYTF.

The table lists this clone with a count of one. The rearrangement links TRBV6-5 to TRBJ2-7; the D gene is possibly TRBD1 (5 bases). CDR3 size: 13 residues. Trimming cost V 10 bases and J 0 bases, with 13 bases left between them. Germline V gene sequence: CDR1 MNHEY, CDR2 SVGAGI. The CDR3 protein is CATQGLLSYEQYF. CDR3 nucleotides: TGTGCCACCCAGGGCCTACTCTCCTACGAGCAGTACTTC.

This chain uses TRBV29-1 with TRBJ2-7; tentative D call: TRBD1 (6 bases). The CDR3 has 14 residues. The germline gives CDR1 SQVTM, CDR2 ANQGSEA. V lost 2 bases and J 7 bases, leaving 18 bases between the germline ends. Here the CDR3 reads CSVESDSPRREQYF. Here the CDR3 DNA reads TGCAGCGTTGAATCGGACAGCCCCCGGAGGGAGCAGTACTTC.

This clone is a singleton in its sample. This chain uses TRBV5-1 with TRBJ1-1; TRBD1 is a possible D gene (5 bases). The CDR3 covers 14 residues. The V gene's germline CDR1 is SGHRS and CDR2 YFSETQ. The V end was cut by 0 bases, the J end by 0 bases, with 6 bases between. CDR3 sequence: CASSLGGVNTEAFF. Here the CDR3 DNA reads TGCGCCAGCAGCTTGGGGGGCGTGAACACTGAAGCTTTCTTT.